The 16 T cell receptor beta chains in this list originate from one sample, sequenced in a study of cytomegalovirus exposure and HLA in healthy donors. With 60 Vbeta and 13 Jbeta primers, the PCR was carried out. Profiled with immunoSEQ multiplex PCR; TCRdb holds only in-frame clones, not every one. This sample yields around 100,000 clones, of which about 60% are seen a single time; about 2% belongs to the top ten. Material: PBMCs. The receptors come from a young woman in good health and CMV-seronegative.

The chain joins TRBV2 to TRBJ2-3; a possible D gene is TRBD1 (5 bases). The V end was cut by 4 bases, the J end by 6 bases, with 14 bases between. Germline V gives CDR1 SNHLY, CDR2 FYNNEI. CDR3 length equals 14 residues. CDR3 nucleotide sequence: TGTGCCAGCAGTGTGGAAGGGGTCGGGGATACGCAGTATTTT. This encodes CASSVEGVGDTQYF.

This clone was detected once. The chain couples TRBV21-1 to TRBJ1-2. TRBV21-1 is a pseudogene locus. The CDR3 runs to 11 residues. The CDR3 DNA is TGTGCCAGCACCCTAGCCTATGGCTACACCTTC. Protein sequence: CASTLAYGYTF.

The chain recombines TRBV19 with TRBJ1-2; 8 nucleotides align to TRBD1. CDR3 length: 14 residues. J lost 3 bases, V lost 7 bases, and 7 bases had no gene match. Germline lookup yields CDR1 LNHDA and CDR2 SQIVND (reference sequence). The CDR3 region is CASTRTGSDYGYTF. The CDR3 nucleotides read TGTGCCAGTACCCGGACAGGGAGTGACTATGGCTACACCTTC.

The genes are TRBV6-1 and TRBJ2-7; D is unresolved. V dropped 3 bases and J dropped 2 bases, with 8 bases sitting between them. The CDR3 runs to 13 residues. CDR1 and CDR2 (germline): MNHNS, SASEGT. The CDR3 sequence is CASSDWQTYEQYF. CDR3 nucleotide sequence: TGTGCCAGCAGTGATTGGCAGACCTACGAGCAGTACTTC.

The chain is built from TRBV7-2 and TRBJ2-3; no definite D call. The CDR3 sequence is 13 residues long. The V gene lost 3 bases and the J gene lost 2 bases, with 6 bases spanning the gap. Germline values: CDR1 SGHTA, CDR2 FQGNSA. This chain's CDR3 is CASSFINTDTQYF. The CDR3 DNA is TGTGCCAGCAGCTTTATAAACACAGATACGCAGTATTTT.

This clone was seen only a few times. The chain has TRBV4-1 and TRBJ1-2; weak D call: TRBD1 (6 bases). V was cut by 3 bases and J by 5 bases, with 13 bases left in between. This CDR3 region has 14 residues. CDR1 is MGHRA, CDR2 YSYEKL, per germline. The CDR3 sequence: CASSQLQGGYGYTF. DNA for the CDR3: TGCGCCAGCAGCCAGCTACAGGGTGGTTATGGCTACACCTTC.

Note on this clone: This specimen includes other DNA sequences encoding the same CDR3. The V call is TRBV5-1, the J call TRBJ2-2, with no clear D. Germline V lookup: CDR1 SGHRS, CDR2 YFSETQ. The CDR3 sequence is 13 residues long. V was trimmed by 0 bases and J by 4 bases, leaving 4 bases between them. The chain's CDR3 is CASSLAGTGELFF. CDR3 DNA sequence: TGCGCCAGCAGCTTGGCAGGCACCGGGGAGCTGTTTTTT.

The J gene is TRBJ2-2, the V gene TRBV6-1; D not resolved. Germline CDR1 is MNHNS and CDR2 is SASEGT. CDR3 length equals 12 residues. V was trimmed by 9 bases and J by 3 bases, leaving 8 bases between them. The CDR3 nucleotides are TGTGCCAGTCGTCGGGACACCGGGGAGCTGTTTTTT. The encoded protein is CASRRDTGELFF.

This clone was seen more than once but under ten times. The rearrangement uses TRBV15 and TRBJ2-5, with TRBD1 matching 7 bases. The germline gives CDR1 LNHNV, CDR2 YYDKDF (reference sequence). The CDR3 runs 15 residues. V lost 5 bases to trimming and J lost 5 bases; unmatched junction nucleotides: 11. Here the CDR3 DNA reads TGTGCCACCAGCGGAGGACAGGTTAATGGGGAGACCCAGTACTTC. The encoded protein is CATSGGQVNGETQYF.

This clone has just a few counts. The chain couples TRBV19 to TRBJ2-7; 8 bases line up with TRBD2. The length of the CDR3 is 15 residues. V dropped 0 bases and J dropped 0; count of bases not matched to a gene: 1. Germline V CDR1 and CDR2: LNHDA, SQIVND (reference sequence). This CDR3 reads CASSIETSGSYEQYF. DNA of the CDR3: TGTGCCAGTAGTATAGAAACTAGCGGCTCCTACGAGCAGTACTTC.

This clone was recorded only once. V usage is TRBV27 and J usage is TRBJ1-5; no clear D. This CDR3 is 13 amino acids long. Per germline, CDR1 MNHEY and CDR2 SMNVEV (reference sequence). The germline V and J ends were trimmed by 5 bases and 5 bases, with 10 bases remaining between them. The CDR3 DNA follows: TGTGCCAGCAGTCCCAAAATTGATCAGCCCCAGCATTTT. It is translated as CASSPKIDQPQHF.

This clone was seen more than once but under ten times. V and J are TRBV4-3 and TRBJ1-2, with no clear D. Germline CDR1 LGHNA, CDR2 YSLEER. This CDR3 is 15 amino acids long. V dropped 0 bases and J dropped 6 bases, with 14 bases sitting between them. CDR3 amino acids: CASSQDHWTENGYTF. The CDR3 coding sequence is TGCGCCAGCAGCCAAGATCATTGGACTGAAAATGGCTACACCTTC.

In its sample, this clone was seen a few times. The CDR3 loop is CASSYSSIRRTGELFF. CDR3 coding DNA: TGTGCCAGCAGTTACTCTAGTATCCGTCGTACCGGGGAGCTGTTTTTT. The chain recombines TRBV6-5 with TRBJ2-2, with D unresolved. CDR3 length equals 16 residues. Germline CDR1 is MNHEY and CDR2 is SVGAGI. The ends were cut back, 0 bases at V and 5 bases at J, with 13 bases in the middle.

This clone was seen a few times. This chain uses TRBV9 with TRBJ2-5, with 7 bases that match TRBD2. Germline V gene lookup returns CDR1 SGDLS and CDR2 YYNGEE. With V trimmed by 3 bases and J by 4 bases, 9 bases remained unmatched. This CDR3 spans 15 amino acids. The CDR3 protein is CASSAGTRGLETQYF. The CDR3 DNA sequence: TGTGCCAGCAGCGCAGGGACGCGGGGGTTAGAGACCCAGTACTTC.

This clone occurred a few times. The CDR3 DNA sequence: TGTGCCAGCAGCTCCGCCCGGGACTTCTCCTACGAGCAGTACTTC. It is translated as CASSSARDFSYEQYF. The chain carries TRBV7-8 and TRBJ2-7; D might be TRBD2 (6 bases). From germline, CDR1 is SGHVS and CDR2 FQNEAQ. This CDR3 region has 15 residues. V lost 4 bases, J lost 0 bases, and 13 bases lay in between.

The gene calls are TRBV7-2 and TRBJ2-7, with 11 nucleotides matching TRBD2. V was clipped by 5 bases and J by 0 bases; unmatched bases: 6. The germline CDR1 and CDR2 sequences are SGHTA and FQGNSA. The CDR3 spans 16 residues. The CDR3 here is CASSIRTSGSSYEQYF. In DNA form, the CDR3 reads TGTGCCAGCAGCATACGGACTAGCGGGTCCTCCTACGAGCAGTACTTC.